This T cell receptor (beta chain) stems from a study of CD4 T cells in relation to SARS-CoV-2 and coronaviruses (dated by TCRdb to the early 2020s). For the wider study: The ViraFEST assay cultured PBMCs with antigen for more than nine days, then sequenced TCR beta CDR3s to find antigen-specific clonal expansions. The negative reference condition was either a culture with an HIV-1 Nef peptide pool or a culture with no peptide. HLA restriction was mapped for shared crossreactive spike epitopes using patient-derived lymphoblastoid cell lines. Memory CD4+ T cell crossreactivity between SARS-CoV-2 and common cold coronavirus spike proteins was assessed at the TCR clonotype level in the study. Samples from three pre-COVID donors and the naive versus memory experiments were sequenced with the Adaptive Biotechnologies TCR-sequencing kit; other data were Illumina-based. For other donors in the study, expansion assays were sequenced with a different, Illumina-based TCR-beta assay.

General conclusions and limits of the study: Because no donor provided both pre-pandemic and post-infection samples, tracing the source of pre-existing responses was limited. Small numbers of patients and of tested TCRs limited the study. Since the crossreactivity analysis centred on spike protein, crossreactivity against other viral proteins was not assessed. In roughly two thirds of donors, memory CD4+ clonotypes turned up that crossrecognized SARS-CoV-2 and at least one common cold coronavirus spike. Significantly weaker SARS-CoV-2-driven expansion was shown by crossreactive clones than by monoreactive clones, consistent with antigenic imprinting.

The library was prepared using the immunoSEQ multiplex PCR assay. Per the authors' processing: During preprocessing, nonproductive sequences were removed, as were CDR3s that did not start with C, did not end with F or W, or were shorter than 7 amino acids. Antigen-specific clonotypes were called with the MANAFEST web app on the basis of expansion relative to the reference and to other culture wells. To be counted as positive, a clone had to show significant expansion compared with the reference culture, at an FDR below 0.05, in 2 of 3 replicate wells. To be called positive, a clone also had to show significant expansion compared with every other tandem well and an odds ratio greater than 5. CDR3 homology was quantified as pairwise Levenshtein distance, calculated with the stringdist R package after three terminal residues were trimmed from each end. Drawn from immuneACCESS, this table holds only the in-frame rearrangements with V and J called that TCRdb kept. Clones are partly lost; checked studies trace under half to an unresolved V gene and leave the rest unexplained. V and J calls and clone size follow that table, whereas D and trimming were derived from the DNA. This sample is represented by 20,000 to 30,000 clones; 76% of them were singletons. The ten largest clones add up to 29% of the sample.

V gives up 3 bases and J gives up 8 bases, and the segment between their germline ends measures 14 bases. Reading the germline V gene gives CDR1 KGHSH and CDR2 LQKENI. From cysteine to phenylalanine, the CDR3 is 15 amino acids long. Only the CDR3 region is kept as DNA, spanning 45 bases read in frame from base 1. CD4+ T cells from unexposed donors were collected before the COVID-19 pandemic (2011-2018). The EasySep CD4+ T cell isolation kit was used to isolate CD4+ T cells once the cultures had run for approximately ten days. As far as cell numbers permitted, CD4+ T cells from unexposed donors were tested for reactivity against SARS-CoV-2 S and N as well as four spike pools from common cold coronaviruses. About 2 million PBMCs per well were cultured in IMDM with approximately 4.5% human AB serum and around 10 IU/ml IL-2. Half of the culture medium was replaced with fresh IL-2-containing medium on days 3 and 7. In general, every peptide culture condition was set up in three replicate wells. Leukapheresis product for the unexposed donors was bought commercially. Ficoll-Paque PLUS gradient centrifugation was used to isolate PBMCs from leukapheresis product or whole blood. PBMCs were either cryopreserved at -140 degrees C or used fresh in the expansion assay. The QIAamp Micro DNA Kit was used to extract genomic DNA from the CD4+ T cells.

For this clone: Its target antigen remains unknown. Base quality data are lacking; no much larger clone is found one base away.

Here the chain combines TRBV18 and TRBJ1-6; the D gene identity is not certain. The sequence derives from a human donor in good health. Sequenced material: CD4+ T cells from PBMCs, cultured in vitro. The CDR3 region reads CASSPQLGGDSPLHF. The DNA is TGTGCCAGCTCACCCCAACTAGGAGGTGATTCACCCCTCCACTTT.